These 30 T cell receptor beta chains came from one sample sequenced in a study of vaccination and CD4 T cells after COVID-19. Their specific antigens are unknown. Researchers used the Oncomine TCR Beta short-read assay to sequence DNA from cultured CD4+ T cells. Each CDR3 protein is one row after TCRdb ran MiXCR on the PCR reads. This sample carries roughly 14,000 distinct CDR3 sequences, roughly a quarter of them seen once, and the ten largest clones take roughly a sixth. Treatment specified: approximately nine-day PBMC culture with coronavirus spike peptide pools or control peptides (ViraFEST assay). The sample was CD4+ T cells from blood, cultured in vitro, taken after SARS-CoV-2 vaccination. The source is a human donor who had recovered from COVID-19.

In this sample, this clonotype is medium-sized (0.01 to 0.1%). The chain couples TRBV6-2 or TRBV6-3 to TRBJ1-2, with TRBD1 matching 7 bases. The CDR3 consists of 13 residues. Germline V gene sequence: CDR1 MNHEY, CDR2 SVGEGT. The trim removed 2 bases at V and 13 bases at J, leaving 10 bases unmatched. The CDR3 bases are TGTGCCAGCAGTTACCAAGGGACAGCCTCTCGCACCTTC. Translation gives CASSYQGTASRTF.

The sample holds a few counts of this clonotype. V usage is TRBV7-9 and J usage is TRBJ1-5, with D hard to call. The CDR3 loop spans 12 amino acids. Trimming removed 1 base at V and 6 bases at J, with 4 bases between. Germline V gene sequence: CDR1 SEHNR, CDR2 FQNEAQ (reference sequence). The CDR3: CASSLVGQPQHF. The CDR3 nucleotides read TGTGCCAGCAGCTTAGTCGGTCAGCCCCAGCATTTT. The full variable domain, its missing parts supplied by reference TRBV7-9 and TRBJ1-5, is DTGVSQNPRHKITKRGQNVTFRCDPISEHNRLYWYRQTLGQGPEFLTYFQNEAQLEKSRLLSDRFSAERPKGSFSTLEIQRTEQGDSAMYLCASSLVGQPQHFGDGTRLSIL.

This clonotype occurred a few times. The V call is TRBV6-5, the J call TRBJ2-3, with D hard to call. This CDR3 contains 16 residues. Trimming pared 2 bases from V and 3 bases from J, leaving 15 bases between. Per the germline V gene, CDR1 is MNHEY and CDR2 is SVGAGI. The CDR3 DNA is TGTGCCAGCAGTTACGGTTCCCCCTTAGGGACAGATACGCAGTATTTT. Translating gives CASSYGSPLGTDTQYF.

The rearrangement links TRBV9 to TRBJ1-3, with D hard to call. The germline gives CDR1 SGDLS, CDR2 YYNGEE. V was shortened by 0 bases and J by 0 bases, with 7 bases between the two germline ends. The CDR3 loop spans 15 amino acids. The CDR3 DNA is TGTGCCAGCAGCGTAGGTGGGAGCTCTGGAAACACCATATATTTT. Translation gives CASSVGGSSGNTIYF.

The sample holds a few counts of this clonotype. J is TRBJ1-2 and V is TRBV7-8; tentative D call: TRBD1 (6 bases). The V end was cut by 1 base, the J end by 1 base, with 7 bases between. The CDR3 totals 14 residues. Looked up from germline, CDR1 is SGHVS and CDR2 is FQNEAQ. The CDR3 sequence is CASSLGRGNYGYTF. In DNA, the CDR3 is TGTGCCAGCAGCTTAGGCAGGGGTAACTATGGCTACACCTTC.

This clonotype was counted only a few times. V is TRBV19 and J is TRBJ2-1; TRBD1 agrees at 11 bases. Trimming removed 5 bases from V and 9 bases from J; junction bases left unmatched: 12. Looked up from germline, CDR1 is LNHDA and CDR2 is SQIVND (reference sequence). The CDR3 sequence is 16 residues long. CDR3 coding DNA: TGTGCCAGTAGTGGACCGGGACAGGGGGTGTTTGGTGAGCAGTTCTTC. Translation: CASSGPGQGVFGEQFF.

This clonotype rates as medium-sized. The rearrangement uses TRBV15 and TRBJ1-5, with unresolved D. Trimming cost V 0 bases and J 3 bases, with 9 bases left between them. This CDR3 is 15 amino acids long. Germline V gene sequence: CDR1 LNHNV, CDR2 YYDKDF (reference sequence). The DNA for the CDR3 is TGTGCCACCAGCAGAGAAATAACCCTCAATCAGCCCCAGCATTTT. Residues: CATSREITLNQPQHF.

This clonotype has just a few counts. V and J are TRBV5-1 and TRBJ2-5, with 11 bases fitting TRBD2. The germline V gene has CDR1 SGHRS and CDR2 YFSETQ. V trimming: 0 bases; J trimming: 1 base; junction bases outside the gene matches: 5. This CDR3 has 17 amino acids. As DNA, the CDR3 is TGCGCCAGCAGCTTGGGAGGGACTAGCGGCTCCCAAGAGACCCAGTACTTC. Translation gives CASSLGGTSGSQETQYF.

The chain has TRBV4-3 and TRBJ2-3, with TRBD2 identical over 7 bases. Germline V gene data show CDR1 as LGHNA and CDR2 as YSLEER. Trimming took 4 bases from V and 4 from J; bases not matched to a gene: 5. This CDR3 has 14 residues. CDR3 coding DNA: TGCGCCAGCAGCCCACTCAGCGGGGCAGATACGCAGTATTTT. Its translation: CASSPLSGADTQYF.

This clonotype was found a few times. The V gene is TRBV6-1, the J gene TRBJ1-4; 7 positions agree with TRBD1. The CDR3 sequence is 13 residues long. Looked up from germline, CDR1 is MNHNS and CDR2 is SASEGT. The trim removed 8 bases at V and 8 bases at J, leaving 8 bases unmatched. The CDR3 loop is CASLGRGQEKLFF. In DNA form, the CDR3 reads TGTGCCAGCCTGGGGAGGGGGCAAGAAAAACTGTTTTTT.

This clonotype was found a few times. V usage is TRBV7-6 and J usage is TRBJ1-4; D is perhaps TRBD1 (6 bases). The CDR3 contains 15 residues. Germline CDR1 and CDR2: SGHVS and FNYEAQ. Trimming shortened V by 1 base and J by 7 bases, and 13 bases separated the two germline ends. CDR3 amino acids: CASSLVNREFEKLFF. CDR3 sequence (DNA): TGTGCCAGCAGCTTAGTCAACAGGGAGTTTGAAAAACTGTTTTTT.

This sequence joins TRBV6-2 or TRBV6-3 and TRBJ1-1; D is possibly TRBD1 (5 bases). This CDR3 contains 16 residues. Germline V gene data show CDR1 as MNHEY and CDR2 as SVGEGT. Between the trimmed V and J ends, which lost 6 bases and 0 bases, there was a span of 17 bases. In DNA, the CDR3 is TGTGCCAGCAGATGGGACCCAGGACCCATGAACACTGAAGCTTTCTTT. Translation gives CASRWDPGPMNTEAFF.

This clonotype was seen once. An end of the junction does not agree with germline; a read error may underlie this. The chain recombines TRBV12-3 or TRBV12-4 with TRBJ1-2; D remains unclear. There are 15 residues in the CDR3. CDR3 in amino acids: CAGSPPSPALAGYTF. CDR3 DNA: TGTGCCGGCAGTCCTCCCTCCCCAGCTTTAGCCGGCTACACCTTC.

This clonotype was counted a few times. This chain joins TRBV7-2 and TRBJ2-2; no reliable D call. The CDR3 runs 14 residues. The germline V gene has CDR1 SGHTA and CDR2 FQGNSA. V gave up 6 bases and J gave up 2 bases, with 10 bases separating them. CDR3 in amino acids: CASSSHANTGELFF. The DNA for the CDR3 is TGTGCCAGCAGTTCACACGCTAACACCGGGGAGCTGTTTTTT.

This clonotype has just a few counts. J is TRBJ1-5 and V is TRBV23-1, with 9 bases lining up with TRBD1. TRBV23-1 carries the ORF label, with uncertain function. The CDR3 length is 18 residues. V lost 0 bases to trimming and J lost 0 bases; unmatched junction nucleotides: 6. DNA of the CDR3: TGCGCCAGCAGTCAATCCGACGGGACAGGGTATAGCAATCAGCCCCAGCATTTT. Protein sequence: CASSQSDGTGYSNQPQHF.

The chain is built from TRBV5-5 and TRBJ2-2; D tentatively reads TRBD1 or TRBD2 (5 bases each). In germline, CDR1 is SGHKS, CDR2 YYEKEE (reference sequence). The CDR3 extends over 17 amino acids. The V end was cut by 1 base, the J end by 0 bases, with 13 bases between. CDR3 residues: CASSLILGTANTGELFF. The DNA of the CDR3 is TGTGCCAGCAGCTTGATATTAGGGACCGCGAACACCGGGGAGCTGTTTTTT.

The chain has TRBV7-8 and TRBJ1-1; D gene uncertain. Per germline, CDR1 SGHVS and CDR2 FQNEAQ. Deletions cut 0 bases from V and 5 bases from J, with 13 bases between. This CDR3 region has 15 residues. The DNA for the CDR3 is TGTGCCAGCAGCTTAGCATTTAAGGGAGGGACTGAAGCTTTCTTT. It yields the protein CASSLAFKGGTEAFF.

The sample holds a few counts of this clonotype. The J gene is TRBJ1-4, the V gene TRBV19; D gene uncertain. This CDR3 has 15 amino acids. Germline assignment: CDR1 LNHDA and CDR2 SQIVND (reference sequence). Between the trimmed V and J ends, which lost 5 bases and 6 bases, there was a span of 16 bases. The CDR3 bases are TGTGCCAGTAGTGAAGTCGTGGATTCGGATGAAAAACTGTTTTTT. Its translation: CASSEVVDSDEKLFF.

V gene TRBV29-1 combines with J gene TRBJ1-1, with D perhaps TRBD1 (5 bases). The germline gives CDR1 SQVTM, CDR2 ANQGSEA. This CDR3 comprises 12 residues. Trimming removed 6 bases at V and 1 base at J, with 9 bases between. The CDR3 is CSVLTGNTEAFF. The DNA of the CDR3 is TGCAGCGTCCTCACAGGGAACACTGAAGCTTTCTTT.

This clonotype was seen a handful of times. V usage is TRBV4-3 and J usage is TRBJ2-3; no clear D gene. Germline-derived CDR1 and CDR2 are LGHNA and YSLEER. V dropped 0 bases and J dropped 2 bases, with 6 bases sitting between them. The CDR3 contains 14 residues. The CDR3: CASSQEPNTDTQYF. CDR3 DNA: TGCGCCAGCAGCCAAGAACCAAACACAGATACGCAGTATTTT.

The chain couples TRBV28 to TRBJ1-1, with unresolved D. This CDR3 spans 15 amino acids. CDR1 is MDHEN and CDR2 is SYDVKM in the germline V gene. Trimming pared 4 bases from V and 2 bases from J, leaving 14 bases between. The CDR3 nucleotides read TGTGCCAGCAGTTCCTCATCTTGGCCTAACACTGAAGCTTTCTTT. This gives the protein CASSSSSWPNTEAFF.

This chain uses TRBV20-1 with TRBJ2-7; maybe TRBD1 (7 bases). Germline values: CDR1 DFQATT, CDR2 SNEGSKA (reference sequence). V lost 3 bases and J 7 bases, leaving 19 bases between the germline ends. CDR3 size: 14 residues. As DNA, the CDR3 is TGCAGTGCTAGCCGCAGGGGGTACGCGGGGGAGCAGTACTTC. This codes for CSASRRGYAGEQYF.

The CDR3 sequence: CASSDGGGYNEQFF. DNA of the CDR3: TGTGCCAGCAGTGACGGGGGGGGCTACAATGAGCAGTTCTTC. J is TRBJ2-1 and V is TRBV6-4; 7 bases fit TRBD2. The germline V gene encodes CDR1 MRHNA and CDR2 SNTAGT. V dropped 2 bases and J dropped 3; count of bases not matched to a gene: 1. The CDR3 covers 14 residues.

This chain links TRBV6-2 or TRBV6-3 with TRBJ2-1, with D possibly being TRBD2 (5 bases). V lost 6 bases, J lost 1 base, and 13 bases lay in between. Germline CDR1 and CDR2: MNHEY and SVGEGT. This CDR3 spans 15 amino acids. This CDR3 is CASRVGGPSYNEQFF. DNA for the CDR3: TGTGCCAGCAGGGTGGGCGGGCCGTCCTACAATGAGCAGTTCTTC.

This chain joins TRBV5-6 and TRBJ1-5; no reliable D call. Per germline, CDR1 SGHDT and CDR2 YYEEEE. This CDR3 has 12 amino acids. With 1 base removed from V and 4 bases from J, the gap between germline ends came to 3 bases. In DNA, the CDR3 is TGTGCCAGCAGCTTGAGGAATCAGCCCCAGCATTTT. As protein: CASSLRNQPQHF.

The V and J genes are TRBV2 and TRBJ2-3; tentative D call: TRBD2 (6 bases). This CDR3 is 16 amino acids long. Trimming removed 8 bases from V and 3 bases from J, with 21 bases in between. Germline CDR1 SNHLY, CDR2 FYNNEI. CDR3 protein: CASVRFGGKGTDTQYF. CDR3 DNA: TGTGCCAGCGTTCGATTCGGCGGGAAAGGGACAGATACGCAGTATTTT.

A few counts support this clonotype. The chain uses TRBV7-9 and TRBJ1-5; no reliable D call. V lost 0 bases, J lost 3 bases, and 9 bases lay in between. Germline CDR1 and CDR2: SEHNR and FQNEAQ (reference sequence). The CDR3 sequence is 15 residues long. The chain's CDR3 is CASSLAAGNNQPQHF. The CDR3 nucleotides read TGTGCCAGCAGCTTAGCGGCGGGAAACAATCAGCCCCAGCATTTT.

Details on this clonotype: A junction end diverges from the germline sequence, so it may reflect a read error. V is TRBV28 and J is TRBJ2-1; D unclear. The CDR3 is 13 residues long. Germline CDR1 MDHEN, CDR2 SYDVKM. The CDR3 bases are TGTGCAAGCAAAGGGCGTGCCTACAATGAGCAGTTCTTC. This sequence encodes CASKGRAYNEQFF.

The gene calls are TRBV7-3 and TRBJ2-1; 8 positions agree with TRBD2. The CDR3 sequence is 17 residues long. The V gene end was trimmed by 5 bases and the J gene end by 0 bases; junction bases not matched to a gene: 9. CDR1 and CDR2 (germline): SGHTA, FQGTGA. CDR3 sequence reads: CASSPAGSGSSYNEQFF. The CDR3 region has the DNA TGTGCCAGCAGCCCCGCCGGGAGCGGGAGCTCCTACAATGAGCAGTTCTTC.

This clonotype was seen a few times. The genes are TRBV11-3 and TRBJ2-2; 9 bases fit TRBD2. The ends lost 1 base at V and 4 bases at J; junction bases unmatched: 4. Looked up from germline, CDR1 is SGHNT and CDR2 is YENEEA. This CDR3 is built from 16 residues. DNA of the CDR3: TGTGCCAGCAGCTTAGCAGGCGGGAGGGCCACCGGGGAGCTGTTTTTT. Translating it yields CASSLAGGRATGELFF.